The sequence of this T cell receptor (beta chain) was determined in a study of CD8 T cells in Susac syndrome. TEMRA cells were FACS-enriched, and CD8+ and CD4+ T cells were isolated negatively. J was trimmed by 6 bases and V by 2 bases; bases with no gene match: 6. Per the germline V gene, CDR1 is GTSNPN and CDR2 is SVGIG (reference sequence). This CDR3 has 14 amino acids. RNA was extracted with the RNeasy kit, and a quantity of 0.5 to 1 ug was reverse transcribed using random hexamers. MiXCR, applied by TCRdb to the immunoSEQ multiplex PCR reads, yields one record per CDR3 protein. The data contain some 150,000 distinct CDR3 sequences, 95% to 96% of them singletons.

The sample consisted of CD8+ T cells from PBMCs. The clonotype was recovered from a human donor with multiple sclerosis. The rearrangement joins TRBV30 to TRBJ2-7; 11 nucleotides line up with TRBD1. CDR3 DNA sequence: TGTGCCTGGAGTCCCGGGACAGGGGGACCCGAGCAGTACTTC. Amino acids: CAWSPGTGGPEQYF.